This TCR beta chain was obtained from a study of early T cells in non-severe SARS-CoV-2 infection. On the study more broadly: Unsorted whole-blood RNA was sequenced in bulk, leaving chains unpaired.

TCRdb fed the 5' RACE reads into MiXCR, producing one record per CDR3 protein. The sample consists of about 62,000 distinct CDR3 sequences, less than 10% of them appearing once. The germline V gene encodes CDR1 SGHDT and CDR2 YYEEEE. The CDR3 loop spans 19 amino acids. The germline V and J ends were trimmed by 0 bases and 0 bases, with 16 bases remaining between them. This clonotype was sampled from an adult who was a healthcare worker with PCR-confirmed SARS-CoV-2 infection or an uninfected control (not recorded which). The chain employs TRBV5-6 and TRBJ1-6; a possible D gene is TRBD1 (5 bases). The sequenced material came from whole blood. The CDR3 reads CASSLEPGRLSSYNSPLHF. As DNA, the CDR3 is TGTGCCAGCAGCTTGGAACCGGGACGTCTCAGCTCCTATAATTCACCCCTCCACTTT.